These 8 T cell receptor beta chains originate from one sample sequenced in a study of blood T cell repertoires in COVID-19. Using immunoSEQ multiplex PCR, the repertoire was profiled, and TCRdb retains in-frame clones only, with some absent. The data show over 110,000 clones, with less than 80% seen just once and around 3.3% held by the top ten. The sample comprised peripheral blood. The receptors stem from a man in his 60s with acute or convalescent COVID-19.

The chain has TRBV29-1 and TRBJ1-1, with D unclear. The CDR3 is 13 amino acids. V gave up 7 bases and J gave up 7 bases, with 19 bases separating them. The germline V gene encodes CDR1 SQVTM and CDR2 ANQGSEA. The CDR3 nucleotides read TGCAGCGCCGCACCTGTAAGCAACGATGAAGCTTTCTTT. Translation gives CSAAPVSNDEAFF.

The chain couples TRBV11-2 to TRBJ2-3; TRBD2 matches 7 bases. The CDR3 loop spans 15 amino acids. J lost 5 bases, V lost 0 bases, and 5 bases had no gene match. Germline V gene sequence: CDR1 SGHAT, CDR2 FQNNGV. The CDR3 sequence: CASSLDSGNLDTQYF. The CDR3 DNA follows: TGTGCCAGCAGCTTAGACAGCGGGAATTTAGATACGCAGTATTTT.

The rearrangement uses TRBV28 and TRBJ2-7; maybe TRBD2 (6 bases). The CDR3 sequence is 13 residues long. CDR1 is MDHEN and CDR2 is SYDVKM in the germline V gene. Trimming took off 3 bases at V and 5 bases at J, with 11 bases between the two ends. CDR3 DNA sequence: TGTGCCAGCAGTTTGGGCGGGGTCAACGAGCAGTACTTC. As protein: CASSLGGVNEQYF.

The chain recombines TRBV19 with TRBJ2-2, with 12 bases matching TRBD2. CDR1 and CDR2 (germline): LNHDA, SQIVND (reference sequence). This CDR3 has 16 residues. Unmatched junction bases numbered 5, after V lost 3 bases and J lost 6 bases. For the CDR3, the DNA is TGTGCCAGTAGTATCCGGACTAGCGGGGCCCCCGGGGAGCTGTTTTTT. This translates into CASSIRTSGAPGELFF.

The genes are TRBV4-1 and TRBJ1-2; TRBD1 matches 7 bases. V lost 1 base to trimming and J lost 8 bases; unmatched junction nucleotides: 7. The V gene's germline CDR1 is MGHRA and CDR2 YSYEKL. The CDR3 is 14 residues long. CDR3 residues: CASSQGGTAFGYTF. CDR3 bases: TGCGCCAGCAGCCAAGGCGGGACAGCCTTCGGCTACACCTTC.

The chain employs TRBV7-2 and TRBJ2-5; 7 bases are a match to TRBD2. Germline V gene sequence: CDR1 SGHTA, CDR2 FQGNSA. The CDR3 contains 13 residues. V was pared by 7 bases and J by 4 bases, with 6 bases of the junction left unmatched. The CDR3 DNA is TGTGCCAGCACCGGGGGGTGGGGAGAGACCCAGTACTTC. Protein product: CASTGGWGETQYF.

A word on this clone: Compared with germline, one end of the junction differs, possibly owing to a read error. V usage is TRBV5-1 and J usage is TRBJ1-1, with D possibly being TRBD1 (5 bases). The CDR3 has 15 residues. From germline, CDR1 is SGHRS and CDR2 YFSETQ. For the CDR3, the DNA is TGCGCCAGCAGCTTGGATCGGACAAAGAACGCTGAAGCTTTCTTT. Residues: CASSLDRTKNAEAFF.

The V gene is TRBV28, the J gene TRBJ2-1; the D gene is possibly TRBD2 (6 bases). CDR3 size: 15 residues. Germline-derived CDR1 and CDR2 are MDHEN and SYDVKM. Trimming pared 6 bases from V and 9 bases from J, leaving 21 bases between. The CDR3, as DNA: TGTGCCAGCAGCAAACCCCTCCGGGAGAGTGGTGAGCAGTTCTTC. Protein: CASSKPLRESGEQFF.